Listed here are 4 T cell receptor beta chains from one sample, sequenced in a study of T-cell memory formation after mild COVID-19. TCRdb reprocessed the 5' RACE reads with MiXCR, giving one entry per CDR3 protein. The table has 130,000 to 150,000 distinct CDR3 sequences, 5.5% to 7% seen once; the top ten hold roughly 1.9%. The material sequenced was PBMCs or a T cell subset sorted from them (not recorded which). The source is an adult woman who had mild COVID-19 (a few samples of this study predate the infection). Cell type and time point are not known.

This clonotype was recorded at least ten times. The rearrangement uses TRBV7-2 and TRBJ2-5; no clear D gene. Trimming pared 1 base from V and 1 base from J, leaving 1 base between. There are 12 residues in the CDR3. Germline V CDR1 and CDR2: SGHTA, FQGNSA. CDR3 DNA sequence: TGTGCCAGCAGCTTAGTCCAAGAGACCCAGTACTTC. Translation gives CASSLVQETQYF.

This clonotype was counted at least ten times. CDR3 nucleotides: TGCGCCAGCAGCTCGACAACAGGGGCCGGTAATGAGCAGTTCTTC. Encoded protein: CASSSTTGAGNEQFF. This rearrangement joins TRBV5-1 to TRBJ2-1; 7 nucleotides align to TRBD1. CDR3 size: 15 residues. Trimming took 3 bases from V and 7 from J; bases not matched to a gene: 10. CDR1 is SGHRS, CDR2 YFSETQ, per germline.

This clonotype was seen a few times. This rearrangement joins TRBV20-1 to TRBJ1-4; perhaps TRBD1 as D (5 bases). The V and J ends lost 1 base and 7 bases respectively, with 19 bases between them. The germline V gene encodes CDR1 DFQATT and CDR2 SNEGSKA (reference sequence). This CDR3 has 16 residues. CDR3 sequence reads: CSARAGTSWGGEKLFF. The CDR3 DNA reads as TGCAGTGCTAGAGCCGGGACCTCATGGGGCGGTGAAAAACTGTTTTTT.

This clonotype was detected only a few times. CDR3 nucleotide sequence: TGTGCCAGCAGCCAAGATGGCTGGGGCCAGGCGGATTCACCCCTCCACTTT. Translated: CASSQDGWGQADSPLHF. The chain joins TRBV4-2 to TRBJ1-6; maybe TRBD1 (5 bases). The V end lost 0 bases, the J end lost 8 bases, and 17 bases lay between the germline ends. The CDR3 loop spans 17 amino acids. Looked up from germline, CDR1 is LGHNA and CDR2 is YNFKEQ.